This T cell receptor beta chain stems from a study of blood T cell repertoires in COVID-19. Study context: Spain, Italy and the United States supplied samples that represented acute and convalescent COVID-19. T cells, B-cell-depleted T cells, or PBMCs provided the cDNA or gDNA that served as material.

Seattle cases were enrolled at active infection and followed longitudinally. Original handling: Reference gene primer amplification gave estimated nucleated cell counts. Measured with immunoSEQ multiplex PCR; TCRdb has only the in-frame clones, and not every one. Clonal size and the V and J genes are those of that table, whereas D and trimming came from the DNA. The table lists 96,000 or so clones, around 90% of them singletons. Looked up from germline, CDR1 is KGHSH and CDR2 is LQKENI. V was pared by 2 bases and J by 1 base, with 8 bases between. CDR3 size: 14 residues. This TCR was recovered from a human donor with COVID-19, enrolled during active disease. The donor label of this sample is uncertain. This chain connects TRBV18 to TRBJ1-1; D is possibly TRBD1 (5 bases). Input material: peripheral blood. This chain's CDR3 is CASSPYGANTEAFF. CDR3 in DNA: TGTGCCAGCTCACCATATGGGGCGAACACTGAAGCTTTCTTT.